This T cell receptor (beta chain) was sequenced for a study of cytomegalovirus exposure and HLA in healthy donors. General study findings and limits: A few of the chains that were CMV-associated were confirmed in vitro to be specific for CMV antigens. Immune exposure was documented only through CMV serostatus. When a later analysis was performed, an Asian-associated ancestry cluster reportedly had fewer N-insertions than the approximately 680-donor mean. TCR beta chain V- and J-gene trimming was linked, in a later analysis, to a missense variant in DCLRE1C.

The V end lost 3 bases, the J end lost 1 base, and 13 bases lay between the germline ends. Germline lookup yields CDR1 SGHDT and CDR2 YYEEEE. This CDR3 spans 15 amino acids. PCR used 60 Vbeta primers and 13 Jbeta primers. Clones were sequenced by immunoSEQ multiplex PCR, and TCRdb holds only the in-frame ones, with some missing. Of 70,000 to 95,000 clones listed, roughly three quarters are singletons. Details on this clone: Its antigen remains unidentified.

The receptor's source is a woman aged 40-49 years in good health and CMV-seropositive. V is TRBV5-6 and J is TRBJ1-1; no clear D. The sample taken for sequencing was PBMCs. The CDR3 sequence: CASSYGNGWNTEAFF. CDR3 coding DNA: TGTGCCAGCAGCTACGGGAACGGGTGGAACACTGAAGCTTTCTTT.